This T cell receptor (beta chain) emerged from a study of blood T cell repertoires in COVID-19. Whole-study context: There were acute and convalescent COVID-19 samples, and they came from the United States, Italy and Spain.

Per the study methods: Quantification of nucleated cells was approximated via reference gene primer amplification. Only in-frame clones appear in the TCRdb table, and some are missing; sequencing was by immunoSEQ multiplex PCR. V and J calls plus clone size are reproduced from that table; the DNA served to infer D and trimming. The sample has around 120,000 clones, about 83% seen once. Germline assignment: CDR1 LNHDA and CDR2 SQIVND (reference sequence). The V and J ends lost 5 bases and 2 bases respectively, with 12 bases between them. The CDR3 has 14 amino acids. The sequencing sample was made of peripheral blood. The chain combines TRBV19 with TRBJ1-1, with D perhaps matching TRBD1 (6 bases). The sequence was obtained from a man in his 70s with acute or convalescent COVID-19. The CDR3, as DNA: TGTGCCAGTAGTTCTGACAGGTTAAACACTGAAGCTTTCTTT. Amino acid sequence: CASSSDRLNTEAFF.